This note documents a single T cell receptor (beta chain) sequence. Its antigen is not yet known. Base qualities are not at hand, and no much larger clone is one base apart. This sample includes further DNA sequences coding for the same CDR3. Using the deep immunoSEQ assay, multiplex PCR amplified TCR CDR3 regions from genomic DNA. For each cell subset, the extracted genomic DNA was distributed evenly across all wells of several immunoSEQ 96-well plates, and each plate served as one replicate. For sorted subsets, each replicate PCR was loaded with 200 ng genomic DNA, equivalent to 25,000 to 35,000 T cell genomes. The purified libraries were quantified using a Qubit 3.0 fluorometer, sized with a Bioanalyzer 2100, and then quantified again using the KAPA Library Quantification kit. Each immunoSEQ 96-well plate was sequenced on its own single-read 150-cycle Illumina NextSeq 550 flow cell. The authors' analysis ran thus. Because the immunoSEQ output held only junctional sequences and lacked quality scores, the filtering could not match the filtering applied to full-length reads. To assign V/J genes and CDR3, sequences were annotated using PyIR, a Python wrapper for IgBLAST v1.9, with IMGT germline references. Reads with weak V/J assignments (E-value above 1e-6), missing CDR3, stop codons, out-of-frame junctions, or ambiguous translated residues were removed. V3J clonotypes were defined as sequences sharing an identical inferred V gene, J gene, and CDR3 amino acid sequence. The percentage overlap between two repertoires was calculated by dividing the number of shared unique clonotypes by the size of the smaller repertoire. Repertoire richness was assessed with RTK rarefaction, the Chao1 estimator, and Recon v2.1 estimates of unobserved clonotypes. For all TCRbeta clonotypes obtained by the gDNA method from a handful of donors, generation probabilities were computed with OLGA. TCRdb re-hosts the immuneACCESS table, in-frame sequences only. Its copies lack some clones; in the studies checked, an unresolved V gene accounts for under half of them, and the cause for the rest is not known. Clone size and V and J calls were adopted from that table, with D and trimming inferred from the DNA. The sample table holds some 2.1 million clones, of which around 95% were seen once. The top ten constitute 1.5% to 2% of the sample.

Relative to germline, V is 4 bases shorter and J is 0 bases shorter, with 8 bases between their ends. Its CDR3 holds 14 amino acids, cysteine through phenylalanine. Only the CDR3 DNA is retained, 42 bases long and in frame from the first base. Reading the germline V gene gives CDR1 SNHLY and CDR2 FYNNEI. CD8 naive samples were CD45RO-negative cells positively selected for CCR7, giving a CD45RA+CCR7+ population that excluded TemRA cells. Healthy HIV-negative adults with no recently reported acute infections or vaccinations were included as donors. Only Caucasian adults living in Nashville, Tennessee, USA were represented among the donors. Blood was obtained by leukapheresis, after which PBMCs were separated by Ficoll-Histopaque density gradient centrifugation and cryopreserved in liquid nitrogen vapor phase. Analytical flow cytometry was used to check the purity and quantity of every magnetically sorted T cell population. Genomic DNA was isolated from every sorted fraction and measured by UV absorbance on a Nanodrop 2000c.

These data are taken from a study of shared clonotypes between healthy human individuals (dated by TCRdb to about 2020). At the level of the whole study: A couple of women and a few men aged 18 to 49 years were included in the cohort. Per donor, three plates each were used for CD4 naive and CD4 memory, two for CD8 naive, and one for CD8 memory. To estimate repertoire size and how much clonotype sharing occurs between individuals, the study deeply sequenced the blood TCR repertoires of roughly 5 healthy adults. To increase sequencing depth and limit assay-specific biases, TCR repertoire library preparation and sequencing were carried out by different laboratories using diverse techniques. Between about 0.8 and 9 billion PBMCs per donor were obtained by leukapheresis. Summary of the overall study and its limitations: The small number of donors limited the genetic and exposure-history diversity represented. Incomplete sequencing was indicated by rarefaction of sorted-subset datasets, despite the large sequencing depth. Estimated clonotype richness was generally larger for naive than for memory subsets. Compared with non-shared clonotypes, clonotypes shared by all four sorted-subset donors had higher generation probabilities. About 4.5% of naive CD4, more than 3% of naive CD8, 2% to 2.5% of memory CD4, and 0.4% of memory CD8 clonotypes were shared across a few donors. Sampling was restricted to blood, and TCR repertoires in tissue are likely to differ from TCR repertoires in blood. Pairwise subsampling indicated that sequencing depth was expected to affect the degree of clonotype sharing among donors.

The V gene is TRBV2 and the J gene is TRBJ2-3; the D gene cannot be named for sure. The material sequenced was naive CD8+ T cells from PBMCs. The cell subset or site label on this specimen signifies: CD45RA+CCR7+. The receptor was isolated from a man aged 18 to 29 in good health. Some clones in this sample may be carry-over from other donors' samples. The base sequence is TGTGCCAGCAGTGGCGGTTACAGCACAGATACGCAGTATTTT. Translation gives CASSGGYSTDTQYF.